One and the same sample provided the 19 T cell receptor beta chains below, sequenced in a study of cytomegalovirus exposure and HLA in healthy donors. 13 Jbeta primers and 60 Vbeta primers were used for the PCR. The protocol was immunoSEQ multiplex PCR, while the TCRdb copy is restricted to in-frame clones and leaves out a portion. The sample shows about 120,000 clones, less than 90% of them seen only once. The sequenced sample was PBMCs. Source of these receptors: a man between 18 and 35 years old in good health and CMV-seropositive.

The chain couples TRBV11-2 to TRBJ2-5; 7 positions agree with TRBD1. The CDR3 loop spans 15 amino acids. Germline V CDR1 and CDR2: SGHAT, FQNNGV. With V trimmed by 4 bases and J by 5 bases, 10 bases remained unmatched. CDR3: CASSYFKGASETQYF. CDR3 sequence (DNA): TGTGCCAGCAGCTATTTCAAGGGGGCGAGTGAGACCCAGTACTTC.

V is TRBV28 and J is TRBJ1-2, with a tentative D call TRBD1 (6 bases). V lost 6 bases to trimming and J lost 5 bases, with 10 bases between them. The CDR3 consists of 12 residues. CDR1 MDHEN and CDR2 SYDVKM come from the germline V gene. The CDR3 nucleotides are TGTGCCAGCAGCAGGGGAGAATATGGCTACACCTTC. It encodes CASSRGEYGYTF.

The rearrangement joins TRBV7-2 to TRBJ2-7, with D tentatively TRBD1 (6 bases). This CDR3 has 16 residues. Germline values: CDR1 SGHTA, CDR2 FQGNSA. Deletions cut 1 base from V and 2 bases from J, with 15 bases between. This CDR3 is CASSLGVGTLTYEQYF. The CDR3 DNA reads TGTGCCAGCAGCTTAGGGGTGGGGACACTTACCTACGAGCAGTACTTC.

The J gene is TRBJ2-5, the V gene TRBV5-8, with D possibly matching TRBD2 (7 bases). The CDR3 length is 14 residues. Trimming left V 7 bases short and J 6 bases short, with 19 bases between. Germline-derived CDR1 and CDR2 are SGHTS and YDEGEE. CDR3 protein: CASLEGGAIKTQYF. The CDR3 DNA follows: TGTGCCAGCCTTGAAGGGGGGGCGATAAAGACCCAGTACTTC.

This clone was seen only once. This rearrangement joins TRBV19 to TRBJ2-2; D not resolved. Germline assignment: CDR1 LNHDA and CDR2 SQIVND (reference sequence). The CDR3 sequence is 13 residues long. V gave up 4 bases and J gave up 5 bases, with 8 bases separating them. The CDR3 protein is CASSNSLTGELFF. CDR3 DNA: TGTGCCAGTAGTAATAGTTTAACCGGGGAGCTGTTTTTT.

The chain has TRBV2 and TRBJ2-7; TRBD2 matches at 11 bases. V lost 7 bases, J lost 5 bases, and 4 bases stayed unmatched. Germline CDR1 reads SNHLY; CDR2 reads FYNNEI. CDR3 length: 13 residues. CDR3: CASTSGLADEQYF. The CDR3 bases are TGTGCCAGCACCTCGGGACTAGCGGACGAGCAGTACTTC.

The chain combines TRBV7-4 with TRBJ1-6; D is perhaps TRBD1 (6 bases). V gave up 3 bases and J gave up 6 bases, with 27 bases separating them. The CDR3 runs to 20 residues. Germline-derived CDR1 and CDR2 are SGHVT and SQSDAQ. CDR3 region: CASSFCGRGAFRVSNSPLHF. The DNA of the CDR3 is TGTGCCAGCAGCTTTTGTGGCAGGGGTGCTTTCCGGGTTAGTAATTCACCCCTCCACTTT.

In DNA form, the CDR3 reads TGTGCCAGCAGTTTGTTCGGGGGGGACACTGAAGCTTTCTTT. Its protein is CASSLFGGDTEAFF. This rearrangement joins TRBV27 to TRBJ1-1; possible D gene TRBD1, 5 bases. CDR1 MNHEY and CDR2 SMNVEV come from the germline V gene (reference sequence). This CDR3 is 14 amino acids long. Trimming left V 3 bases short and J 3 bases short, with 11 bases between.

Only a few counts were recorded for this clone. The chain joins TRBV4-1 to TRBJ1-5; weak D call: TRBD1 (6 bases). Trimming pared 4 bases from V and 0 bases from J, leaving 10 bases between. CDR3 length equals 15 residues. The germline CDR1 and CDR2 sequences are MGHRA and YSYEKL. The CDR3 spells CASSLGQYSNQPQHF. In DNA, the CDR3 is TGCGCCAGCAGCCTCGGACAGTATAGCAATCAGCCCCAGCATTTT.

This chain joins TRBV6-4 and TRBJ2-3, with a tentative D call TRBD1 (6 bases). The CDR3 is 13 amino acids. The germline V and J ends were trimmed by 4 bases and 2 bases, with 7 bases remaining between them. CDR1 and CDR2 from the germline V gene are MRHNA and SNTAGT. The CDR3 loop reads CASSGQVTDTQYF. The CDR3 bases are TGTGCCAGCAGTGGACAGGTCACAGATACGCAGTATTTT.

In its sample, this clone was seen once. V and J are TRBV30 and TRBJ2-4; D perhaps matches TRBD1 (5 bases). The CDR3 extends over 13 amino acids. Germline CDR1 and CDR2: GTSNPN and SVGIG (reference sequence). V lost 2 bases and J lost 1, with 6 bases in between. In DNA, the CDR3 is TGTGCCTGGAGTAAGGGGGCCAAAAACATTCAGTACTTC. It specifies CAWSKGAKNIQYF.

The CDR3 sequence is CASSPSGEAFF. The CDR3 nucleotides read TGTGCCAGCAGCCCGTCCGGGGAAGCTTTCTTT. The chain links TRBV7-8 to TRBJ1-1; the D is unclear. The V gene's germline CDR1 is SGHVS and CDR2 FQNEAQ. The CDR3 contains 11 residues. The V end lost 5 bases, the J end lost 8 bases, and 9 bases lay between the germline ends.

The V and J genes are TRBV19 and TRBJ1-5; D perhaps matches TRBD1 (6 bases). Germline V gene data show CDR1 as LNHDA and CDR2 as SQIVND (reference sequence). The CDR3 is made up of 12 amino acids. The V end was cut by 8 bases, the J end by 6 bases, with 11 bases between. CDR3 protein: CASLDRPQPQHF. The DNA of the CDR3 is TGTGCCAGTTTAGACAGGCCTCAGCCCCAGCATTTT.

V and J are TRBV6-5 and TRBJ1-1; 7 nucleotides match TRBD1. CDR1 and CDR2 from the germline V gene are MNHEY and SVGAGI. Trimming cost V 6 bases and J 1 base; bases outside gene matches: 5. This CDR3 has 14 residues. The chain's CDR3 is CASRMTGTNTEAFF. As DNA, the CDR3 is TGTGCCAGCAGAATGACAGGGACGAACACTGAAGCTTTCTTT.

This clone has more than one count but fewer than ten. The chain recombines TRBV11-2 with TRBJ2-7; D possibly corresponds to TRBD1 (6 bases). The germline gives CDR1 SGHAT, CDR2 FQNNGV. The CDR3 runs to 13 residues. The V gene lost 2 bases and the J gene lost 4 bases, with 9 bases spanning the gap. In nucleotides, the CDR3 is TGTGCCAGCAGCTTACCAGGGGTATACGAGCAGTACTTC. Protein product: CASSLPGVYEQYF.

The chain has TRBV11-2 and TRBJ1-5, with TRBD1 identical over 7 bases. V dropped 4 bases and J dropped 7; count of bases not matched to a gene: 4. The CDR3 length is 13 residues. Germline lookup yields CDR1 SGHAT and CDR2 FQNNGV. The CDR3 region is CASSSQGVQPQHF. Written as DNA, the CDR3 is TGTGCCAGCAGCTCCCAGGGGGTGCAGCCCCAGCATTTT.

This clone came up a few times. The chain uses TRBV27 and TRBJ2-1; D is uncertain. Germline V gene lookup returns CDR1 MNHEY and CDR2 SMNVEV (reference sequence). This CDR3 spans 13 amino acids. V lost 2 bases to trimming and J lost 4 bases, with 6 bases between them. The CDR3 sequence: CASSLGVYNEQFF. The CDR3 region has the DNA TGTGCCAGCAGTTTAGGAGTGTACAATGAGCAGTTCTTC.

The J gene is TRBJ2-7, the V gene TRBV9, with 7 bases fitting TRBD1. The V gene's germline CDR1 is SGDLS and CDR2 YYNGEE. This CDR3 spans 15 amino acids. Trimming cost V 3 bases and J 4 bases; bases outside gene matches: 10. The CDR3 coding sequence is TGTGCCAGCAGCGGCTACAGGGGTGGGGTATACGAGCAGTACTTC. Residues: CASSGYRGGVYEQYF.

This chain links TRBV7-9 with TRBJ1-4, with D perhaps matching TRBD1 (5 bases). Germline CDR1 reads SEHNR; CDR2 reads FQNEAQ (reference sequence). The CDR3 sequence is 15 residues long. The germline V and J ends were trimmed by 4 bases and 5 bases, with 14 bases remaining between them. The CDR3 reads CASSSGGGRNEKLFF. The CDR3 DNA is TGTGCCAGCAGCTCAGGCGGGGGTCGAAATGAAAAACTGTTTTTT.